The 27 T cell receptor beta chains presented below share a single source sample, sequenced in a study of technical replicates of blood from a few donors. Some clones are missing from TCRdb's copy, which holds only in-frame ones; the method was immunoSEQ multiplex PCR. The sample consists of around 65,000 clones, roughly 88% of them appearing once. The sequenced sample was PBMCs. These receptor sequences come from a human donor in good health. Some clones in this sample may be carry-over from other donors' samples.

J is TRBJ1-4 and V is TRBV4-3; the D is unclear. V lost 5 bases to trimming and J lost 5 bases, with 9 bases between them. The germline V gene has CDR1 LGHNA and CDR2 YSLEER. The CDR3 contains 13 residues. In DNA, the CDR3 is TGCGCCAGCAGCAACCTGAGAAATGAAAAACTGTTTTTT. It encodes CASSNLRNEKLFF.

V usage is TRBV4-1 and J usage is TRBJ2-5; 9 bases map to TRBD2. The CDR3 contains 15 residues. Trimming cost V 3 bases and J 4 bases; bases outside gene matches: 6. The germline V gene has CDR1 MGHRA and CDR2 YSYEKL. CDR3 bases: TGCGCCAGCAGCCAGGGGCGGGGGGGCCGAGAGACCCAGTACTTC. This codes for CASSQGRGGRETQYF.

Here the CDR3 DNA reads TGTGCCAGCAGCTTAACAGACACTGAAGCTTTCTTT. This codes for CASSLTDTEAFF. The chain employs TRBV7-9 and TRBJ1-1; D is uncertain. The length of the CDR3 is 12 residues. V shed 2 bases and J shed 3 bases, with 4 bases lying between them. Germline V CDR1 and CDR2: SEHNR, FQNEAQ (reference sequence).

This sequence joins TRBV4-1 and TRBJ2-2; TRBD1 agrees at 7 bases. Per germline, CDR1 MGHRA and CDR2 YSYEKL. The trim removed 2 bases at V and 6 bases at J, leaving 12 bases unmatched. This CDR3 has 17 residues. The CDR3 DNA reads TGCGCCAGCAGCCAAAACCCCCGGACAGGAACGGCCGGGGAGCTGTTTTTT. Amino acids: CASSQNPRTGTAGELFF.

V is TRBV4-1 and J is TRBJ1-5; D is uncertain. Trimming pared 3 bases from V and 1 base from J, leaving 10 bases between. The CDR3 contains 15 residues. CDR1 MGHRA and CDR2 YSYEKL come from the germline V gene. The CDR3 sequence is CASSQAVGSNQPQHF. CDR3 bases: TGCGCCAGCAGCCAGGCTGTCGGGAGCAATCAGCCCCAGCATTTT.

This clone was seen only once. The chain uses TRBV9 and TRBJ2-1; maybe TRBD2 (7 bases). Germline CDR1 SGDLS, CDR2 YYNGEE. Between the trimmed V and J ends, which lost 3 bases and 10 bases, there was a span of 14 bases. CDR3 length: 13 residues. CDR3 sequence: CASSAWGGREQFF. CDR3 DNA: TGTGCCAGCAGCGCGTGGGGGGGGCGAGAGCAGTTCTTC.

This clone turned up a few times. V usage is TRBV30 and J usage is TRBJ1-1, with D possibly being TRBD1 (5 bases). Trimming took 2 bases from V and 5 from J, leaving 12 bases between them. CDR3 length equals 13 residues. Germline values: CDR1 GTSNPN, CDR2 SVGIG (reference sequence). CDR3: CAWSRGGGTEAFF. The CDR3 bases are TGTGCCTGGAGTAGGGGTGGAGGGACTGAAGCTTTCTTT.

The genes are TRBV5-1 and TRBJ2-3; 8 bases are a match to TRBD2. Germline V lookup: CDR1 SGHRS, CDR2 YFSETQ. The CDR3 length is 16 residues. V lost 0 bases and J lost 2; bases outside the gene matches: 5. CDR3 coding DNA: TGCGCCAGCAGCTTGGTTACGGGGGGGGTCACAGATACGCAGTATTTT. This codes for CASSLVTGGVTDTQYF.

The chain employs TRBV12-5 and TRBJ2-3; no clear D gene. Trimming left V 4 bases short and J 0 bases short, with 11 bases between. This CDR3 region has 15 residues. Germline CDR1 is LGHNT and CDR2 is FRNRAP. CDR3 loop: CASGSPSGSTDTQYF. CDR3 nucleotide sequence: TGTGCTAGTGGTTCTCCTAGTGGGAGCACAGATACGCAGTATTTT. Full variable domain (rest looked up from reference TRBV12-5 and TRBJ2-3): DARVTQTPRHKVTEMGQEVTMRCQPILGHNTVFWYRQTMMQGLELLAYFRNRAPLDDSGMPKDRFSAEMPDATLATLKIQPSEPRDSAVYFCASGSPSGSTDTQYFGPGTRLTVL.

The chain couples TRBV7-9 to TRBJ2-2; D is possibly TRBD1 (6 bases). Per germline, CDR1 SEHNR and CDR2 FQNEAQ (reference sequence). Deletions cut 6 bases from V and 0 bases from J, with 11 bases between. The CDR3 extends over 15 amino acids. DNA for the CDR3: TGTGCCAGCAGTAGGGACACCGCGAACACCGGGGAGCTGTTTTTT. It codes for CASSRDTANTGELFF.

The V call is TRBV7-3, the J call TRBJ2-5, with D perhaps TRBD2 (6 bases). This CDR3 is 15 amino acids long. Trimming left V 1 base short and J 7 bases short, with 16 bases between. CDR1 is SGHTA and CDR2 is FQGTGA in the germline V gene. The chain's CDR3 is CASSLSGSGLRTQYF. In nucleotides, the CDR3 is TGTGCCAGCAGCTTAAGTGGTAGCGGCCTTAGGACCCAGTACTTC.

V usage is TRBV15 and J usage is TRBJ2-3, with D maybe TRBD2 (5 bases). There are 16 residues in the CDR3. Germline assignment: CDR1 LNHNV and CDR2 YYDKDF (reference sequence). V lost 4 bases and J lost 5, with 19 bases in between. For the CDR3, the DNA is TGTGCCACCAGCATTCAGTTTAGGGAGTTAAAAGATACGCAGTATTTT. Translated, it gives CATSIQFRELKDTQYF.

This chain connects TRBV5-1 to TRBJ1-3; maybe TRBD1 (5 bases). With 4 bases removed from V and 0 bases from J, the gap between germline ends came to 11 bases. Germline lookup yields CDR1 SGHRS and CDR2 YFSETQ. The CDR3 is 15 residues long. Here the CDR3 reads CASSATGDSGNTIYF. DNA for the CDR3: TGCGCCAGCAGCGCTACAGGTGACTCTGGAAACACCATATATTTT.

The V call is TRBV19, the J call TRBJ1-2, with D perhaps matching TRBD1 (6 bases). The CDR3 runs to 14 residues. V was trimmed by 4 bases and J by 2 bases, leaving 11 bases between them. Germline V gene lookup returns CDR1 LNHDA and CDR2 SQIVND (reference sequence). The CDR3 DNA reads as TGTGCCAGTAGTAGCAGGGGAACAAACTATGGCTACACCTTC. Translating gives CASSSRGTNYGYTF.

This chain connects TRBV5-6 to TRBJ2-3; D uncertain. The CDR3 length is 14 residues. The germline CDR1 and CDR2 sequences are SGHDT and YYEEEE. V was clipped by 0 bases and J by 2 bases, with 7 bases between them. CDR3 nucleotide sequence: TGTGCCAGCAGCTTGGCCCAGAACACAGATACGCAGTATTTT. Its protein product is CASSLAQNTDTQYF.

The chain has TRBV6-1 and TRBJ1-6; D is ambiguous. The CDR3 runs to 13 residues. Germline loops: CDR1 MNHNS, CDR2 SASEGT. Between the trimmed V and J ends, which lost 5 bases and 9 bases, there was a span of 11 bases. CDR3 bases: TGTGCCAGCAGTCTCCCGACACGTTCACCCCTCCACTTT. Amino acid sequence: CASSLPTRSPLHF.

J is TRBJ2-3 and V is TRBV4-1; 9 nucleotides match TRBD1. From germline, CDR1 is MGHRA and CDR2 YSYEKL. The CDR3 is 21 residues long. With V trimmed by 2 bases and J by 3 bases, 21 bases remained unmatched. Written as DNA, the CDR3 is TGCGCCAGCAGCCAACTTTTCTCTCAATATAACCGGGACAGGGAGACAGATACGCAGTATTTT. Amino acid sequence: CASSQLFSQYNRDRETDTQYF.

This chain links TRBV6-5 with TRBJ2-1, with 10 bases aligning to TRBD2. With V trimmed by 6 bases and J by 12 bases, 14 bases remained unmatched. CDR1 is MNHEY and CDR2 is SVGAGI in the germline V gene. CDR3 length: 15 amino acids. Here the CDR3 DNA reads TGTGCCAGCAGCGCTTTGGGGGCGGCTAGCGGGGGGCAGTTCTTC. Its translation: CASSALGAASGGQFF.

The CDR3 loop reads CASSSPATGAPLHF. The CDR3 DNA follows: TGTGCCAGCAGCTCCCCGGCCACCGGGGCACCCCTCCACTTT. The V gene is TRBV5-4, the J gene TRBJ1-6; no firm D call. The CDR3 spans 14 residues. CDR1 SGHNT and CDR2 YYREEE come from the germline V gene (reference sequence). The V end was cut by 3 bases, the J end by 11 bases, with 15 bases between.

The V call is TRBV11-2, the J call TRBJ2-3; 9 nucleotides agree with TRBD2. Looked up from germline, CDR1 is SGHAT and CDR2 is FQNNGV. With 1 base clipped from V and 2 bases from J, the junction kept 4 bases outside the gene matches. CDR3 size: 16 residues. CDR3 nucleotide sequence: TGTGCCAGCAGCTTAGGGCCTAGCGGGATCACAGATACGCAGTATTTT. It encodes CASSLGPSGITDTQYF.

The rearrangement links TRBV7-3 to TRBJ2-2; maybe TRBD2 (6 bases). From germline, CDR1 is SGHTA and CDR2 FQGTGA. The CDR3 extends over 14 amino acids. V gave up 6 bases and J gave up 6 bases, with 14 bases separating them. Here the CDR3 DNA reads TGTGCCAGCAGGGGCGGGGACCGGGCCGGGGAGCTGTTTTTT. Its translation: CASRGGDRAGELFF.

This clone was recorded only once. V and J are TRBV6-5 and TRBJ2-7; TRBD1 might be the D (6 bases). The germline V gene encodes CDR1 MNHEY and CDR2 SVGAGI. The V end lost 5 bases, the J end lost 8 bases, and 10 bases lay between the germline ends. CDR3 size: 11 residues. The CDR3 DNA reads TGTGCCAGCAGTCAAACAGGGAAGCAGTACTTC. Its protein product is CASSQTGKQYF.

A single count supports this clone. V usage is TRBV6-6 and J usage is TRBJ1-1; 9 nucleotides agree with TRBD1. The CDR3 sequence is 16 residues long. With 9 bases clipped from V and 1 base from J, the junction kept 12 bases outside the gene matches. CDR1 is MNHNY, CDR2 SVGAGI, per germline (reference sequence). CDR3 amino acids: CASQKQGADPNTEAFF. CDR3 nucleotide sequence: TGTGCCAGTCAAAAACAGGGGGCGGATCCGAACACTGAAGCTTTCTTT.

CDR3 region: CASSVGTGDYGYTF. The CDR3 coding sequence is TGTGCCAGCAGCGTAGGGACAGGGGACTATGGCTACACCTTC. V usage is TRBV9 and J usage is TRBJ1-2; 9 nucleotides line up with TRBD1. The V gene's germline CDR1 is SGDLS and CDR2 YYNGEE. V lost 0 bases and J lost 3; bases outside the gene matches: 0. The CDR3 sequence is 14 residues long. Looking up the rest from reference TRBV9 and TRBJ1-2 gives the full variable domain: DSGVTQTPKHLITATGQRVTLRCSPRSGDLSVYWYQQSLDQGLQFLIQYYNGEERAKGNILERFSAQQFPDLHSELNLSSLELGDSALYFCASSVGTGDYGYTFGSGTRLTVV.

The rearrangement links TRBV14 to TRBJ1-2, with 8 bases identical to TRBD1. The length of the CDR3 is 13 residues. Germline V gives CDR1 SGHDN, CDR2 FVKESK. Trimming took 2 bases from V and 7 from J; bases not matched to a gene: 3. Here the CDR3 reads CASSQRQGSGYTF. CDR3 coding DNA: TGTGCCAGCAGCCAACGACAGGGGAGTGGCTACACCTTC.

This clone appeared a single time. This rearrangement joins TRBV9 to TRBJ2-1; 9 bases agree with TRBD2. Germline-derived CDR1 and CDR2 are SGDLS and YYNGEE. V gave up 2 bases and J gave up 6 bases; unmatched junction bases: 9. The CDR3 spans 16 residues. DNA of the CDR3: TGTGCCAGCAGCGTCAATAGCGGGAGCGGGCGCAATGAGCAGTTCTTC. The encoded protein is CASSVNSGSGRNEQFF.

The chain combines TRBV15 with TRBJ1-4, with D hard to call. CDR3 length: 14 residues. Trimming cost V 1 base and J 8 bases, with 11 bases left between them. Germline V gives CDR1 LNHNV, CDR2 YYDKDF (reference sequence). The DNA of the CDR3 is TGTGCCACCAGCAGAGTTGTACGGGGAGAAAAACTGTTTTTT. Protein sequence: CATSRVVRGEKLFF.